The 17 T cell receptor beta chains presented below share a single source sample, sequenced in a study of blood T cells in healthy people across ages. For the second PCR, which ran for 7 to 11 cycles, a sample-barcoded 5' primer and a J-beta primer mix were used. TCRdb fed the 5' RACE reads into MiXCR, producing one record per CDR3 protein. Of about a million distinct CDR3 sequences in the sample, roughly 51% were seen once. Specimen: blood. All receptors derive from a woman aged 60 to 75 in good health.

The chain is built from TRBV3-1 and TRBJ2-7; 9 bases map to TRBD1. Trimming cost V 9 bases and J 6 bases; bases outside gene matches: 3. This CDR3 spans 11 amino acids. CDR1 and CDR2 from the germline V gene are LGHDT and YNNKEL (reference sequence). CDR3 DNA: TGTGCCAGTGGACAGGGGAGCGAGCAGTACTTC. Translation: CASGQGSEQYF.

Regarding this clonotype: At one end the junction does not follow the germline gene, possibly because of a read error. The V and J genes are TRBV11-2 and TRBJ2-1; 9 nucleotides match TRBD1. The CDR3 length is 16 residues. The germline gives CDR1 SGHAT, CDR2 FQNNGV. CDR3 sequence: CASSSLDRGLYNVQFF. Here the CDR3 DNA reads TGTGCCAGCAGCTCACTGGACAGGGGCCTCTACAATGTGCAGTTCTTC.

This clonotype was recorded once. The V and J genes are TRBV7-2 and TRBJ2-3; 12 bases map to TRBD2. The germline V gene encodes CDR1 SGHTA and CDR2 FQGNSA. CDR3 length equals 16 residues. Trimming removed 4 bases from V and 1 base from J; junction bases left unmatched: 3. The CDR3 DNA reads as TGTGCCAGCAGCTACCGGACTAGCGGGGGCACAGATACGCAGTATTTT. It specifies CASSYRTSGGTDTQYF.

The V and J genes are TRBV5-1 and TRBJ2-5, with 9 bases lining up with TRBD1. The J call is doubtful: the DNA matches TRBJ2-7 better. This CDR3 comprises 13 residues. Germline V gene lookup returns CDR1 SGHRS and CDR2 YFSETQ. The chain's CDR3 is CASSPDRGHEQYF. The CDR3 DNA sequence: TGCGCCAGCAGCCCGGACAGGGGTCACGAGCAGTACTTC.

CDR3 in amino acids: CASSPAGVAGPYEQYF. In nucleotides, the CDR3 is TGTGCCAGCAGTCCCGCAGGTGTAGCGGGGCCTTACGAGCAGTACTTC. V is TRBV6-5 and J is TRBJ2-5; 8 nucleotides line up with TRBD2. The J call may be faulty, since TRBJ2-7 better matches the DNA end. In germline, CDR1 is MNHEY, CDR2 SVGAGI. The CDR3 is 16 amino acids.

This clonotype has just a few counts. V and J are TRBV28 and TRBJ2-7; TRBD2 matches at 13 bases. V shed 7 bases and J 1 base; nucleotides not matched to a gene: 10. The CDR3 consists of 17 residues. Germline V gene lookup returns CDR1 MDHEN and CDR2 SYDVKM. The CDR3 bases are TGTGCCAGCAACTCGGGACTAGCGGGATTTCGATCCTACGAGCAGTACTTC. Its protein is CASNSGLAGFRSYEQYF. Together with reference TRBV28 and TRBJ2-7, the CDR3 gives the full variable domain: DVKVTQSSRYLVKRTGEKVFLECVQDMDHENMFWYRQDPGLGLRLIYFSYDVKMKEKGDIPEGYSVSREKKERFSLILESASTNQTSMYLCASNSGLAGFRSYEQYFGPGTRLTVT.

This clonotype was detected only a few times. The rearrangement uses TRBV4-3 and TRBJ2-1, with a possible D match to TRBD2 (6 bases). Trimming took 1 base from V and 8 from J, leaving 9 bases between them. The CDR3 loop spans 13 amino acids. Per germline, CDR1 LGHNA and CDR2 YSLEER. CDR3 sequence: CASSQAWGDEQFF. The CDR3 region has the DNA TGCGCCAGCAGCCAAGCCTGGGGGGATGAGCAGTTCTTC.

The chain carries TRBV6-6 and TRBJ2-7; TRBD1 aligns across 9 bases. The CDR3 spans 15 residues. Trimming took 2 bases from V and 2 from J; bases not matched to a gene: 4. Germline values: CDR1 MNHNY, CDR2 SVGAGI (reference sequence). This CDR3 reads CASSYPGQGAYEQYF. Here the CDR3 DNA reads TGTGCCAGCAGTTACCCGGGACAGGGAGCCTACGAGCAGTACTTC.

This clonotype has a count of ten or more. This chain connects TRBV11-2 to TRBJ2-7, with a possible D match to TRBD1 (6 bases). This CDR3 contains 15 residues. Germline loops: CDR1 SGHAT, CDR2 FQNNGV. The ends were cut back, 5 bases at V and 3 bases at J, with 17 bases in the middle. This CDR3 is CASSPFDRRHYEQYF. The CDR3 nucleotides read TGTGCCAGCAGCCCATTCGACAGGAGACACTACGAGCAGTACTTC.

Here the CDR3 reads CASSPHGARTNTEAFF. CDR3 DNA sequence: TGTGCCAGCAGCCCTCACGGGGCCAGGACTAACACTGAAGCTTTCTTT. The chain recombines TRBV14 with TRBJ1-1; perhaps TRBD1 as D (5 bases). The CDR3 contains 16 residues. The V gene's germline CDR1 is SGHDN and CDR2 FVKESK. V was clipped by 4 bases and J by 2 bases, with 17 bases between them.

This clonotype was counted a single time. This chain connects TRBV30 to TRBJ2-3; TRBD1 matches 10 bases. This CDR3 contains 14 residues. Germline assignment: CDR1 GTSNPN and CDR2 SVGIG (reference sequence). The trim removed 4 bases at V and 1 base at J, leaving 2 bases unmatched. The CDR3 here is CAWIGTGGTDTQYF. Here the CDR3 DNA reads TGTGCCTGGATCGGGACAGGGGGCACAGATACGCAGTATTTT.

The CDR3 DNA reads as TGTGCCTGGAAGAGGCTACCCACAGATACGCAGTATTTT. Encoded protein: CAWKRLPTDTQYF. The chain couples TRBV30 to TRBJ2-3; no reliable D call. Trimming took 4 bases from V and 2 from J, leaving 10 bases between them. Germline assignment: CDR1 GTSNPN and CDR2 SVGIG (reference sequence). This CDR3 is built from 13 residues.

The chain links TRBV7-9 to TRBJ2-5; the match to TRBD1 covers 8 bases. Germline lookup yields CDR1 SEHNR and CDR2 FQNEAQ (reference sequence). The CDR3 spans 16 residues. Losses at the gene ends were 4 bases for V and 2 bases for J; bases not matched to a gene: 9. The chain's CDR3 is CASSSGTGVVQETQYF. Here the CDR3 DNA reads TGTGCCAGCAGCTCCGGGACAGGTGTGGTACAAGAGACCCAGTACTTC.

For this clonotype: Mismatch with germline at one junction end may stem from a read error. This rearrangement joins TRBV5-1 to TRBJ2-6; 7 bases align to TRBD2. Germline CDR1 SGHRS, CDR2 YFSETQ. The CDR3 spans 18 residues. CDR3 sequence reads: CAGSLGGAGASGANVLTF. CDR3 sequence (DNA): TGCGCCGGCAGCCTAGGAGGGGCGGGAGCCTCTGGGGCCAACGTCCTGACTTTC.

The J gene is TRBJ1-2, the V gene TRBV6-5; 7 bases are shared with TRBD1. CDR3 length: 18 amino acids. With V trimmed by 0 bases and J by 0 bases, 10 bases remained unmatched. The germline CDR1 and CDR2 sequences are MNHEY and SVGAGI. The chain's CDR3 is CASSYSRGMTGPNYGYTF. CDR3 DNA sequence: TGTGCCAGCAGTTACTCGAGGGGCATGACAGGGCCTAACTATGGCTACACCTTC.

V is TRBV6-5 and J is TRBJ2-3; TRBD2 might be the D (5 bases). The germline V and J ends were trimmed by 6 bases and 0 bases, with 13 bases remaining between them. The CDR3 extends over 15 amino acids. CDR1 and CDR2 (germline): MNHEY, SVGAGI. The CDR3 DNA reads as TGTGCCAGCAGCCCCAAAGCGGCTAGCACAGATACGCAGTATTTT. Its translation: CASSPKAASTDTQYF.

J is TRBJ2-7 and V is TRBV3-1, with 10 bases identical to TRBD2. The CDR3 consists of 14 residues. CDR1 is LGHDT, CDR2 YNNKEL, per germline (reference sequence). V lost 5 bases and J lost 5; bases outside the gene matches: 6. The chain's CDR3 is CASSAGLAKNEQYF. The CDR3 coding sequence is TGTGCCAGCAGCGCGGGACTAGCGAAGAACGAGCAGTACTTC.